Each of the 10 T cell receptor beta chains below was sequenced from the same sample in a study of early T cells in non-severe SARS-CoV-2 infection (dated by TCRdb to 2020 to 2022). Preparation of the library involved 5' RACE. The instrument given in TCRdb is NextSeq 500. The raw public data were reprocessed by TCRdb itself: fastp quality trimming at Q25, MiXCR clonotype calling, in-frame beta chains only. Each CDR3 protein gets just one entry, which takes the most common genes and DNA from the rows behind it. This sample gives about 21,000 distinct CDR3 sequences in total; about 4% of them show up just once. Over 1.1% of the sample goes to the ten largest clones. The sample taken for sequencing was whole blood. These receptors were collected from an adult who was a healthcare worker with PCR-confirmed SARS-CoV-2 infection or an uninfected control (not recorded which).

Ten or more counts support this clonotype. This sequence joins TRBV12-3 or TRBV12-4 and TRBJ2-2; D might be TRBD2 (5 bases). This CDR3 region has 15 residues. V was trimmed by 3 bases and J by 4 bases, leaving 12 bases between them. The CDR3 sequence is CASSFWSSGTGELFF. CDR3 nucleotide sequence: TGTGCCAGCAGTTTTTGGTCCAGCGGCACCGGGGAGCTGTTTTTT.

The chain uses TRBV7-9 and TRBJ1-1; D remains unclear. This CDR3 comprises 12 residues. CDR1 is SEHNR, CDR2 FQNEAQ, per germline (reference sequence). Trimming left V 5 bases short and J 4 bases short, with 8 bases between. The CDR3 protein is CASSDGPTEAFF. CDR3 in DNA: TGTGCCAGCAGCGACGGGCCCACTGAAGCTTTCTTT.

Ten or more counts support this clonotype. CDR3 bases: TGTGCCAGCAGTTCAGGGGGCGGGGGCGAGCAGTACTTC. Translation: CASSSGGGGEQYF. This rearrangement joins TRBV6-5 to TRBJ2-7; weak D call: TRBD1 (8 bases). The CDR3 has 13 residues. Germline assignment: CDR1 MNHEY and CDR2 SVGAGI. V lost 4 bases and J 6 bases, leaving 13 bases between the germline ends.

There are many counts of this clonotype. The V call is TRBV5-5, the J call TRBJ1-2; D call uncertain. The CDR3 length is 14 residues. The V end lost 3 bases, the J end lost 6 bases, and 15 bases lay between the germline ends. Germline CDR1 and CDR2: SGHKS and YYEKEE (reference sequence). CDR3 sequence (DNA): TGTGCCAGCAGCTCCTCCCCAGGTTGGGATGGCTACACCTTC. This gives the protein CASSSSPGWDGYTF.

This clonotype was counted many times. The chain carries TRBV2 and TRBJ1-4, with TRBD1 identical over 9 bases. V lost 6 bases to trimming and J lost 8 bases; unmatched junction nucleotides: 7. This CDR3 is 14 amino acids long. CDR1 and CDR2 from the germline V gene are SNHLY and FYNNEI. The DNA for the CDR3 is TGTGCCAGCAGAACCGGGACAGGGAACGAAAAACTGTTTTTT. Translated, it gives CASRTGTGNEKLFF.

This clonotype was seen many times. This chain connects TRBV20-1 to TRBJ2-5; D may be TRBD1 (6 bases). Germline CDR1 and CDR2: DFQATT and SNEGSKA (reference sequence). This CDR3 region has 15 residues. V dropped 1 base and J dropped 1 base, with 13 bases sitting between them. As DNA, the CDR3 is TGCAGTGCTAGAGCCCCAGGGGTCGGCCAAGAGACCCAGTACTTC. It is translated as CSARAPGVGQETQYF.

CDR3 DNA sequence: TGCAGTGCTAGGGTCGGGGGCTACACCTTC. Encoded protein: CSARVGGYTF. The chain recombines TRBV20-1 with TRBJ1-2; D is undetermined. The germline V gene encodes CDR1 DFQATT and CDR2 SNEGSKA (reference sequence). The V end lost 3 bases, the J end lost 8 bases, and 7 bases lay between the germline ends. The CDR3 spans 10 residues.

In this sample, this clonotype is medium-sized. Given the absence of the conserved phenylalanine or tryptophan at the CDR3 end, a read error is likely. The chain has TRBV20-1 and TRBJ1-1, with 7 bases matching TRBD1. Looked up from germline, CDR1 is DFQATT and CDR2 is SNEGSKA (reference sequence). Trimming removed 5 bases from V and 4 bases from J; junction bases left unmatched: 10. The CDR3 has 14 amino acids. The CDR3 protein is CSASEAGQFTEAFL. The CDR3 DNA follows: TGCAGTGCTTCAGAAGCGGGACAGTTCACTGAAGCTTTCCTT.

This clonotype was counted ten times or more. The chain recombines TRBV30 with TRBJ1-4; 7 nucleotides align to TRBD1. V lost 4 bases and J lost 8; bases outside the gene matches: 13. Germline V CDR1 and CDR2: GTSNPN, SVGIG (reference sequence). The CDR3 length is 15 residues. CDR3 bases: TGTGCCTGGAACGTGAGGGGGCGGGGGCTGGAAAAACTGTTTTTT. Translated, it gives CAWNVRGRGLEKLFF.

This clonotype was observed many times. The chain recombines TRBV7-3 with TRBJ2-1; the D is unclear. The ends were cut back, 0 bases at V and 6 bases at J, with 9 bases in the middle. This CDR3 is built from 14 residues. The V gene's germline CDR1 is SGHTA and CDR2 FQGTGA. The CDR3 spells CASSLTWSSNEQFF. The CDR3 region has the DNA TGTGCCAGCAGCTTAACGTGGTCTAGCAATGAGCAGTTCTTC.